Following are 23 T cell receptor beta chains from one sample sequenced in a study of kidney transplant recipient with SARS-CoV-2 infection. Via MiXCR, TCRdb re-called the reads, giving one row per CDR3 protein. Of under 250,000 distinct CDR3 sequences listed, about 30% are singletons. The sequenced sample was a blood sample, obtained at baseline and between days 110 and 120 from a kidney transplant recipient. Receptors originate from a male patient aged 25-45 years who had COVID-19 and was a kidney transplant recipient. Some T cells may be graft donor cells.

For this clonotype: This sequence may be a read error, since a much larger clone differs from it by one base. The CDR3 bases are TGCAGTGCTATGCTGGTGCTGTCTCGAAAGACCTATGGCTACACCTTC. It is translated as CSAMLVLSRKTYGYTF. The chain uses TRBV20-1 and TRBJ1-2; D is ambiguous. The length of the CDR3 is 16 residues. The germline V and J ends were trimmed by 4 bases and 4 bases, with 22 bases remaining between them. CDR1 DFQATT and CDR2 SNEGSKA come from the germline V gene (reference sequence).

Comment on this clonotype: Since a much larger clone is just one base distant, this may be a read error. Given the absence of the conserved phenylalanine or tryptophan at the CDR3 end, a read error is likely. The chain carries TRBV5-4 and TRBJ1-6, with D perhaps matching TRBD1 (6 bases). This CDR3 has 13 residues. V gave up 3 bases and J gave up 9 bases, with 10 bases separating them. The V gene's germline CDR1 is SGHNT and CDR2 YYREEE (reference sequence). The CDR3 spells CASSSGHLSPLHL. DNA for the CDR3: TGTGCCAGCAGCTCGGGACACCTTTCACCCCTCCACCTT.

Points on this clonotype: A much larger clone differs from this one at a single base, so this may be a read error. The chain links TRBV6-6 to TRBJ1-1; D is ambiguous. Trimming removed 8 bases from V and 0 bases from J, with 13 bases in between. This CDR3 region has 14 residues. Germline values: CDR1 MNHNY, CDR2 SVGAGI (reference sequence). CDR3 nucleotides: TGTGCCAGCGGACCACGCGGGTTGAACACTGAAGCTTTCTTT. It yields the protein CASGPRGLNTEAFF.

Comments on this clonotype: Possible read error: a much larger clone is one base away. This sequence joins TRBV3-1 and TRBJ1-1; no clear D gene. CDR1 is LGHDT and CDR2 is YNNKEL in the germline V gene (reference sequence). The length of the CDR3 is 17 residues. The CDR3 reads CVSSLSTPISIRTEAFF. In nucleotides, the CDR3 is TGTGTCAGCAGCCTGAGTACTCCCATTTCAATTCGCACTGAAGCTTTCTTT.

Remarks on this clonotype: The CDR3 does not end in the conserved phenylalanine or tryptophan, so this is likely a read error. This chain connects TRBV7-2 to TRBJ2-1, with 10 bases aligning to TRBD2. Germline V gene sequence: CDR1 SGHTA, CDR2 FQGNSA. J gave up 8 bases and V 3 bases, and 10 bases lay outside the gene matches. The CDR3 runs to 16 residues. This chain's CDR3 is CASSFGLAAPGDEQFS. CDR3 sequence (DNA): TGTGCCAGCAGCTTCGGACTAGCGGCACCCGGGGATGAGCAGTTCTCC.

This clonotype has a single count. This may arise from a read error, as a much more abundant clone is one base away. The chain recombines TRBV5-3 with TRBJ1-2; no reliable D call. TRBV5-3 falls under the ORF class, with uncertain function. The germline V and J ends were trimmed by 7 bases and 4 bases, with 23 bases remaining between them. CDR3 length: 16 residues. This CDR3 is CARCESVVRKTYGYTF. The CDR3 DNA reads TGTGCCAGATGTGAATCAGTGGTGAGAAAGACCTATGGCTACACCTTC.

This sequence joins TRBV6-5 and TRBJ1-2; D gene unclear. Germline values: CDR1 MNHEY, CDR2 SVGAGI. Between the trimmed V and J ends, which lost 4 bases and 4 bases, there was a span of 22 bases. This CDR3 comprises 17 residues. CDR3 amino acids: CASSCYMECRKTYGYTF. The CDR3 DNA sequence: TGTGCCAGCAGTTGTTATATGGAATGTAGAAAGACCTATGGCTACACCTTC.

The V gene is TRBV7-3, the J gene TRBJ2-6, with 9 bases identical to TRBD1. The CDR3 runs to 17 residues. V lost 1 base to trimming and J lost 4 bases; unmatched junction nucleotides: 5. The germline V gene has CDR1 SGHTA and CDR2 FQGTGA. The CDR3 DNA reads as TGTGCCAGCAGCTTAATAGGGACAGGGATCGGGGCCAACGTCCTGACTTTC. As protein: CASSLIGTGIGANVLTF.

This clonotype was found many times. The rearrangement links TRBV5-6 to TRBJ1-1, with D hard to call. Per the germline V gene, CDR1 is SGHDT and CDR2 is YYEEEE. Trimming left V 0 bases short and J 5 bases short, with 11 bases between. The CDR3 is 14 residues long. The CDR3 nucleotides are TGTGCCAGCAGCTTGGGAGAGCCCTCTACTGAAGCTTTCTTT. Encoded protein: CASSLGEPSTEAFF.

The table lists this clonotype with many counts. The DNA of the CDR3 is TGCGCCAGCAGCTTGGAAGTCTCTGGAAACACCATATATTTT. Amino acid sequence: CASSLEVSGNTIYF. This chain links TRBV5-1 with TRBJ1-3; unclear D gene. CDR1 is SGHRS and CDR2 is YFSETQ in the germline V gene. The CDR3 is made up of 14 amino acids. Trimming took off 0 bases at V and 0 bases at J, with 4 bases between the two ends.

A word on this clonotype: A much larger clone lies a single base off, so this may be a read error. The V and J genes are TRBV3-1 and TRBJ2-1; TRBD2 matches at 11 bases. Per germline, CDR1 LGHDT and CDR2 YNNKEL (reference sequence). This CDR3 spans 17 amino acids. The CDR3 nucleotides are TGTGCCAGCAGCTTTATTTTTGCTAGCGGGAGGCCCAATGAGCAGCTCTTC. It codes for CASSFIFASGRPNEQLF.

This clonotype was recorded at least ten times. V gene TRBV7-6 combines with J gene TRBJ1-5; weak D call: TRBD1 (6 bases). The germline V gene has CDR1 SGHVS and CDR2 FNYEAQ. Between the trimmed V and J ends, which lost 0 bases and 2 bases, there was a span of 14 bases. This CDR3 has 17 amino acids. CDR3 residues: CASSLAIGGRGNQPQHF. DNA of the CDR3: TGTGCCAGCAGCTTAGCCATCGGGGGGCGAGGCAATCAGCCCCAGCATTTT.

Comment on this clonotype: One end of the junction fails to match germline, which may point to a read error. V gene TRBV4-3 combines with J gene TRBJ2-3; no reliable D call. CDR3 length: 17 residues. CDR1 LGHNA and CDR2 YSLEER come from the germline V gene. The CDR3 protein is CANSQDARPSFIDTQYF. CDR3 in DNA: TGCGCCAACAGCCAAGATGCCAGGCCCTCCTTCATAGATACGCAGTATTTT.

This clonotype was counted only a few times. This could be a read error, since a much larger clone is one nucleotide away. This rearrangement joins TRBV4-3 to TRBJ1-2; no reliable D call. The CDR3 consists of 15 residues. The germline CDR1 and CDR2 sequences are LGHNA and YSLEER. The germline V and J ends were trimmed by 7 bases and 4 bases, with 19 bases remaining between them. The CDR3 nucleotides are TGCGCCAGCAACCCAAAGCGGGCCGAAAGCTATGGCTACACCTTC. Translated: CASNPKRAESYGYTF.

Comments on this clonotype: A much larger clone lies one base from this, so it may be a read error. V usage is TRBV8-2 and J usage is TRBJ1-2. TRBV8-2 constitutes a pseudogene. The CDR3 has 16 amino acids. This CDR3 reads CGSSPNGSRKTYGYTF. The CDR3, as DNA: TGTGGCAGTTCACCCAATGGTAGCCGAAAGACCTATGGCTACACCTTC.

On this clonotype itself: The junction differs from germline at one of its ends, possibly a read error. The chain uses TRBV4-3 and TRBJ1-4; TRBD1 matches at 11 bases. The CDR3 sequence is 18 residues long. CDR1 is LGHNA, CDR2 YSLEER, per germline. CDR3 residues: CASSQDGSSGTGGEKLFF. The CDR3 DNA reads as TGCGCTAGCAGCCAAGATGGCTCATCCGGGACAGGGGGTGAAAAACTGTTTTTT.

At least ten counts were recorded for this clonotype. The chain is built from TRBV29-1 and TRBJ1-5, with TRBD1 as a possible D gene (5 bases). CDR3 length: 13 residues. Trimming took 2 bases from V and 6 from J, leaving 11 bases between them. CDR1 and CDR2 from the germline V gene are SQVTM and ANQGSEA. In DNA, the CDR3 is TGCAGCGTTGAATTGGGGGGGAGTCAGCCCCAGCATTTT. Its protein is CSVELGGSQPQHF.

This clonotype came up a few times. This sequence joins TRBV6-8 and TRBJ2-1; TRBD1 aligns across 12 bases. Germline lookup yields CDR1 MNHGY and CDR2 SAAAGT. J lost 9 bases, V lost 5 bases, and 2 bases had no gene match. The length of the CDR3 is 13 residues. CDR3 loop: CASSPGQGAEQFF. CDR3 coding DNA: TGTGCCAGCAGTCCGGGACAGGGGGCTGAGCAGTTCTTC.

This clonotype is a singleton in its sample. A much larger clone lies a single base off, so this may be a read error. The V and J genes are TRBV7-2 and TRBJ1-6; 7 nucleotides agree with TRBD1. Germline lookup yields CDR1 SGHTA and CDR2 FQGNSA. The CDR3 length is 17 residues. The junction had 5 bases not matched to a gene; V was cut back by 1 base and J by 2 bases. The chain's CDR3 is CASSLVTTGPYNSPLHF. The CDR3 DNA is TGTGCCAGCAGCTTAGTCACGACAGGGCCCTATAATTCACCCCTCCACTTT.

Note on this clonotype: A much larger clone lies a single base off, so this may be a read error. The final CDR3 position lacks the conserved phenylalanine or tryptophan, pointing to a likely read error. The chain combines TRBV24-1 with TRBJ1-1, with D hard to call. Trimming cost V 4 bases and J 6 bases, with 8 bases left between them. This CDR3 comprises 12 residues. Germline-derived CDR1 and CDR2 are KGHDR and SFDVKD. In DNA, the CDR3 is TGTGCCACCAGTGAACCGTCCCCTGAAGCTTTCCTT. Its translation: CATSEPSPEAFL.

This clonotype is medium-sized in the sample. The chain joins TRBV19 to TRBJ1-5, with D uncertain. The CDR3 is made up of 14 amino acids. V lost 5 bases, J lost 6 bases, and 14 bases lay in between. The germline gives CDR1 LNHDA, CDR2 SQIVND (reference sequence). CDR3 loop: CASSLLSSGQPQHF. CDR3 nucleotide sequence: TGTGCCAGTAGTCTCCTATCGTCGGGTCAGCCCCAGCATTTT.

This clonotype showed up just once. The V gene is TRBV27, the J gene TRBJ2-1, with 10 positions matching TRBD2. CDR1 and CDR2 from the germline V gene are MNHEY and SMNVEV (reference sequence). The CDR3 runs to 18 residues. Trimming cost V 4 bases and J 0 bases; bases outside gene matches: 9. The CDR3 nucleotides are TGTGCCAGCAGTTCCCGGGACCAGCGGGGGGGCTCCTACAATGAGCAGTTCTTC. This translates into CASSSRDQRGGSYNEQFF.

Concerning this clonotype itself: A much larger clone differs by one base, so this may be a read error. DNA of the CDR3: TGTGTCAGCAGTTACTCACTAGCGGGACCGTACGAGCAGTACTTC. This gives the protein CVSSYSLAGPYEQYF. This chain uses TRBV6-6 with TRBJ2-5; 10 bases fit TRBD2. Judging by the DNA end, TRBJ2-7 fits better; the J call may be wrong. Germline lookup yields CDR1 MNHNY and CDR2 SVGAGI (reference sequence). CDR3 length: 15 residues.